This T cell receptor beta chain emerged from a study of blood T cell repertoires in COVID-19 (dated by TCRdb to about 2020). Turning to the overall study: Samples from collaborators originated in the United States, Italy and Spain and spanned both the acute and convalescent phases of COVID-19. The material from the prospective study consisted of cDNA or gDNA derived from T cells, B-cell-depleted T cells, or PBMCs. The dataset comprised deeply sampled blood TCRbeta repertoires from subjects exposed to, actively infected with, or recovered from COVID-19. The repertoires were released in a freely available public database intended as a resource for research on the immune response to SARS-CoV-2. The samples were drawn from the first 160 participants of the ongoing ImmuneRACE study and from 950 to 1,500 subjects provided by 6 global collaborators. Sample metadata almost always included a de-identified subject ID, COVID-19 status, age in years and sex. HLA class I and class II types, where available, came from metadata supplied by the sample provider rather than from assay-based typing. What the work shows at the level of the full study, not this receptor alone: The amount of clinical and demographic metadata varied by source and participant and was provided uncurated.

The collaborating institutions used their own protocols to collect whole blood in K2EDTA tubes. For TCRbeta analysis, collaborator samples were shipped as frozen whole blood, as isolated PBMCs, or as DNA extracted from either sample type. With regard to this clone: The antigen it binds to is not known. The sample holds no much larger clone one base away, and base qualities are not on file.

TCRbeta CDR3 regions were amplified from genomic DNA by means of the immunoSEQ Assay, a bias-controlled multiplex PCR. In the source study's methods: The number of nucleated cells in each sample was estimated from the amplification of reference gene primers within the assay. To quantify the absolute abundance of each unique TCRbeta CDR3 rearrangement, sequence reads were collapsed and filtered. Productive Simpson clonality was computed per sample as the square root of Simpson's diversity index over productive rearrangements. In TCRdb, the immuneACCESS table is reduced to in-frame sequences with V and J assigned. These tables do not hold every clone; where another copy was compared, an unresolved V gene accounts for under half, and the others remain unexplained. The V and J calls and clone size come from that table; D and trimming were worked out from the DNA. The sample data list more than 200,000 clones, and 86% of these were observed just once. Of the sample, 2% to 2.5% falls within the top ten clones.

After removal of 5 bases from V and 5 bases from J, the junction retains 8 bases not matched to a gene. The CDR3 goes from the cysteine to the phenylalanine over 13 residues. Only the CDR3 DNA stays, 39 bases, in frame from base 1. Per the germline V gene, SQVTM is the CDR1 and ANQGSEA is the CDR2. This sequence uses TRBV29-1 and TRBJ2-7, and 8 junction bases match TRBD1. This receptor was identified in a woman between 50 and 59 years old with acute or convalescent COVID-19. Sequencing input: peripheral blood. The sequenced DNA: TGCAGCGTTAGACAGGGGCCTACGGACGAGCAGTACTTC. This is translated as CSVRQGPTDEQYF.